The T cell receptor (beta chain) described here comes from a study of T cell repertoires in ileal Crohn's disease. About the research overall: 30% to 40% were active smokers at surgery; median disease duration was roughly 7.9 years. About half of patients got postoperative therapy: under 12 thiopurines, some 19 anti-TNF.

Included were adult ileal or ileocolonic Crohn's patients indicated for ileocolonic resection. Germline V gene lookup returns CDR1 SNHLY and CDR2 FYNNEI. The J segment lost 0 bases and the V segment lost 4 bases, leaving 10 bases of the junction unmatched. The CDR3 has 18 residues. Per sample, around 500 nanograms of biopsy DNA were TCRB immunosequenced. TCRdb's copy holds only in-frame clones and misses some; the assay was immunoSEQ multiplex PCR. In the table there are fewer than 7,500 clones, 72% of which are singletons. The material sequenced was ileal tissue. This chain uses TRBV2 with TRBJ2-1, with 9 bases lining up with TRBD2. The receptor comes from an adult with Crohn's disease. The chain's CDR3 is CASSGRGGKTFSYNEQFF. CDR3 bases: TGTGCCAGCAGTGGGCGGGGGGGAAAGACATTCTCCTACAATGAGCAGTTCTTC.